This T cell receptor beta chain was recorded in a study of blood T cell repertoires in COVID-19. This clone was found once. CDR3 length: 16 residues. V gave up 1 base and J gave up 2 bases, with 9 bases separating them. Germline-derived CDR1 and CDR2 are LGHNA and YNFKEQ. The method was immunoSEQ multiplex PCR; TCRdb's version includes in-frame clones alone and lacks a portion of them. In the table there are about 180,000 clones, around 87% of which are singletons. The TCR comes from a woman between 65 and 79 years old with COVID-19, enrolled during active disease. This sequence joins TRBV4-2 and TRBJ2-6; D perhaps matches TRBD2 (5 bases). Source material: peripheral blood. CDR3 bases: TGTGCCAGCAGCCAAGCCTCGGAGGCTGGGGCCAACGTCCTGACTTTC. Translated: CASSQASEAGANVLTF.